Listed below are T cell receptor beta chains from one sample, sequenced in a study of technical replicates of blood from several donors. Measured with immunoSEQ multiplex PCR; TCRdb has only the in-frame clones, and not every one. Of 55,000 to 75,000 clones detected, 94% appear once; the ten largest clones hold approximately 0.4%. The sequenced sample consisted of T cells isolated from PBMCs. Every receptor here comes from a human donor in good health. The CDR3 runs from the conserved cysteine through the conserved F or W. Fields, in order: V gene, clone size, J gene, D gene, CDR3 DNA, CDR3 protein. The D gene is left open where the match is weak. The size of a clone is reported for some rows only, either as once, few or many, or as a class for expanded clones.

v_gene: TRBV27; abundance: -; j_gene: TRBJ2-5; d_gene: -; CDR3nt: TGTGCCAGCAGCAATAGCGGAGAGACCCAGTACTTC; CDR3aa: CASSNSGETQYF
v_gene: TRBV19; abundance: -; j_gene: TRBJ1-2; d_gene: -; CDR3nt: TGTGCCCTCCGCCACTCGGGGGACTATGGCTACACCTTC; CDR3aa: CALRHSGDYGYTF
v_gene: TRBV28; abundance: -; j_gene: TRBJ1-3; d_gene: -; CDR3nt: TGTGCCAGCAGTTTAGGGGGCGACGGAAACACCATATATTTT; CDR3aa: CASSLGGDGNTIYF
v_gene: TRBV20-1; abundance: -; j_gene: TRBJ2-5; d_gene: -; CDR3nt: TGCAGTGCCCCGGGGTGGGAGACCCAGTACTTC; CDR3aa: CSAPGWETQYF
v_gene: TRBV6-4; abundance: -; j_gene: TRBJ2-1; d_gene: TRBD2; CDR3nt: TGTGCCAGCAGTGACACCGGGACTAGAGTCCATGAGCAGTTCTTC; CDR3aa: CASSDTGTRVHEQFF
v_gene: TRBV28; abundance: -; j_gene: TRBJ2-3; d_gene: -; CDR3nt: TGTGCCAGCAGTGAGGGTCTGCAAGATACGCAGTATTTT; CDR3aa: CASSEGLQDTQYF
v_gene: TRBV11-2; abundance: -; j_gene: TRBJ2-3; d_gene: TRBD2; CDR3nt: TGTGCCAGCAGCCAGGGAGGGCCGGATACGCAGTATTTT; CDR3aa: CASSQGGPDTQYF
v_gene: TRBV11-1; abundance: once; j_gene: TRBJ2-7; d_gene: TRBD1; CDR3nt: TGTGCCAGCAGCTTAGGGACAGGGGCCGAGCAGTACTTC; CDR3aa: CASSLGTGAEQYF
v_gene: TRBV9; abundance: -; j_gene: TRBJ2-7; d_gene: -; CDR3nt: TGTGCCAGCAGCGGGGGGGACTACGAGCAGTACTTC; CDR3aa: CASSGGDYEQYF
v_gene: TRBV5-1; abundance: -; j_gene: TRBJ2-5; d_gene: TRBD2; CDR3nt: TGCGCCAGCAGCCCTAGCGGGAGTACTTGGGAGACCCAGTACTTC; CDR3aa: CASSPSGSTWETQYF
v_gene: TRBV25-1; abundance: -; j_gene: TRBJ2-2; d_gene: -; CDR3nt: TGTGCCAGCAGTGAACTTATGGGGGGATCCGGGGAGCTGTTTTTT; CDR3aa: CASSELMGGSGELFF
v_gene: TRBV7-9; abundance: -; j_gene: TRBJ2-7; d_gene: TRBD2; CDR3nt: TGTGCCAGCAGCTTAGGGCTTCCGGGACTAGCGGTCTACGAGCAGTACTTC; CDR3aa: CASSLGLPGLAVYEQYF
v_gene: TRBV19; abundance: few; j_gene: TRBJ1-1; d_gene: -; CDR3nt: TGTGCCAGTAGGAGCACTGAAGCTTTCTTT; CDR3aa: CASRSTEAFF
v_gene: TRBV10-3; abundance: -; j_gene: TRBJ2-3; d_gene: TRBD1; CDR3nt: TGTGCCATCAGTGAGTCGACAGGGATTACAGATACGCAGTATTTT; CDR3aa: CAISESTGITDTQYF
v_gene: TRBV4-2; abundance: -; j_gene: TRBJ1-2; d_gene: TRBD1; CDR3nt: TGTGCCAGCAGCCGGGACAGGGTCGGCTACACCTTC; CDR3aa: CASSRDRVGYTF
v_gene: TRBV6-1; abundance: -; j_gene: TRBJ1-5; d_gene: TRBD1; CDR3nt: TGTGCCAGCTCGCCTGACAGGGGAGGACCCCAGCATTTT; CDR3aa: CASSPDRGGPQHF
v_gene: TRBV7-3; abundance: -; j_gene: TRBJ2-2; d_gene: TRBD1; CDR3nt: TGTGCCAGCAGCTTACGGACAGGGTCTAACACCGGGGAGCTGTTTTTT; CDR3aa: CASSLRTGSNTGELFF
v_gene: TRBV9; abundance: -; j_gene: TRBJ1-2; d_gene: -; CDR3nt: TGTGCCAGCAGCCCCAGCACACGGGTTACCAACGGCTACACCTTC; CDR3aa: CASSPSTRVTNGYTF
v_gene: TRBV29-1; abundance: -; j_gene: TRBJ2-7; d_gene: TRBD1; CDR3nt: TGCAGCGTTGAAGATCCAGGGGGCGCGAAGTACTTC; CDR3aa: CSVEDPGGAKYF
v_gene: TRBV6-5; abundance: -; j_gene: TRBJ2-7; d_gene: TRBD1; CDR3nt: TGTGCCAGCGGACAGGAGGAGGACGACGAGCAGTACTTC; CDR3aa: CASGQEEDDEQYF
v_gene: TRBV9; abundance: -; j_gene: TRBJ1-4; d_gene: TRBD1; CDR3nt: TGTGCCAGCAGCGTAGGGACAGGGCATGAAAAACTGTTTTTT; CDR3aa: CASSVGTGHEKLFF
v_gene: TRBV12-5; abundance: -; j_gene: TRBJ2-7; d_gene: -; CDR3nt: TGTGCTAGTGGTTTGGACTTGTTTATGTACGAGCAGTACTTC; CDR3aa: CASGLDLFMYEQYF
v_gene: TRBV6-1; abundance: -; j_gene: TRBJ2-1; d_gene: TRBD2; CDR3nt: TGTGCCAGCAGAACGACTAGCGGGAGGCCAGAAGTGCAGTTCTTC; CDR3aa: CASRTTSGRPEVQFF
v_gene: TRBV27; abundance: -; j_gene: TRBJ1-1; d_gene: -; CDR3nt: TGTGCCAGCAGTTTACGGGGTGACACTGAAGCTTTCTTT; CDR3aa: CASSLRGDTEAFF
v_gene: TRBV9; abundance: -; j_gene: TRBJ1-1; d_gene: -; CDR3nt: TGTGCCAGCAGCGTAGAAGGGGTCACTGAAGCTTTCTTT; CDR3aa: CASSVEGVTEAFF
v_gene: TRBV11-2; abundance: few; j_gene: TRBJ2-3; d_gene: -; CDR3nt: TGTGCCAGCAGCCCCTCAGGGTTTGCCGCAGATACGCAGTATTTT; CDR3aa: CASSPSGFAADTQYF
v_gene: TRBV28; abundance: -; j_gene: TRBJ1-5; d_gene: -; CDR3nt: TGTGCCAGCAGTCTCGGGGGGGCGAGCAATCAGCCCCAGCATTTT; CDR3aa: CASSLGGASNQPQHF
v_gene: TRBV27; abundance: -; j_gene: TRBJ2-1; d_gene: -; CDR3nt: TGTGCCAGCAGCTTACTAGGGGACAATGAGCAGTTCTTC; CDR3aa: CASSLLGDNEQFF
v_gene: TRBV30; abundance: -; j_gene: TRBJ1-2; d_gene: -; CDR3nt: TGTGCCTGGAGTGTCGCCCTCACCGAGGGCTACACCTTC; CDR3aa: CAWSVALTEGYTF
v_gene: TRBV28; abundance: -; j_gene: TRBJ2-3; d_gene: TRBD1; CDR3nt: TGTGCCAGCAGTAATTCCGAGGGGGCCACAGATACGCAGTATTTT; CDR3aa: CASSNSEGATDTQYF
v_gene: TRBV11-3; abundance: -; j_gene: TRBJ1-3; d_gene: TRBD1; CDR3nt: TGTGCCAGCAGCTCAGCAGGGGGGCATCCTGGAAACACCATATATTTT; CDR3aa: CASSSAGGHPGNTIYF
v_gene: TRBV30; abundance: -; j_gene: TRBJ2-1; d_gene: TRBD2; CDR3nt: TGTGCCTGGGCCGGGACTAGCGGCTCCTACAATGAGCAGTTCTTC; CDR3aa: CAWAGTSGSYNEQFF
v_gene: TRBV30; abundance: -; j_gene: TRBJ1-2; d_gene: TRBD1; CDR3nt: TGTGCCTGGAAGGGGACAGGGCTTAACTATGGCTACACCTTC; CDR3aa: CAWKGTGLNYGYTF
v_gene: TRBV6-5; abundance: -; j_gene: TRBJ2-5; d_gene: TRBD1; CDR3nt: TGTGCCAGCAGCGCCGGGACAGGAGAAGAGACCCAGTACTTC; CDR3aa: CASSAGTGEETQYF
v_gene: TRBV4-1; abundance: -; j_gene: TRBJ2-5; d_gene: TRBD2; CDR3nt: TGCGCCAGCAGCCAGAGGACTAGCGGGATTGAGACCCAGTACTTC; CDR3aa: CASSQRTSGIETQYF
v_gene: TRBV7-2; abundance: -; j_gene: TRBJ1-4; d_gene: -; CDR3nt: TGTGCCAGCAGCCTCATGGTTCGGCAGGGAGGAGAAAAACTGTTTTTT; CDR3aa: CASSLMVRQGGEKLFF
v_gene: TRBV30; abundance: -; j_gene: TRBJ1-3; d_gene: -; CDR3nt: TGTGCCTGGAACGGGGTCAACTCTGGAAACACCATATATTTT; CDR3aa: CAWNGVNSGNTIYF
v_gene: TRBV11-2; abundance: -; j_gene: TRBJ1-5; d_gene: TRBD1; CDR3nt: TGTGCCAGCAGCCCTGGCGGGACAGGGAATCAGCCCCAGCATTTT; CDR3aa: CASSPGGTGNQPQHF
v_gene: TRBV13; abundance: few; j_gene: TRBJ1-3; d_gene: -; CDR3nt: TGTGCCAGCAGCGACAGAACCTCTGGAAACACCATATATTTT; CDR3aa: CASSDRTSGNTIYF
v_gene: TRBV27; abundance: -; j_gene: TRBJ1-5; d_gene: TRBD1; CDR3nt: TGTGCCAGCAGTTTCGGACAGGGGAGGGGCCAGCCCCAGCATTTT; CDR3aa: CASSFGQGRGQPQHF
v_gene: TRBV2; abundance: -; j_gene: TRBJ2-1; d_gene: -; CDR3nt: TGTGCCAGCAGTGTTGACGGGCCGGGGGAGCAGTTCTTC; CDR3aa: CASSVDGPGEQFF
v_gene: TRBV7-3; abundance: once; j_gene: TRBJ1-1; d_gene: -; CDR3nt: TGTGCCAGCAGCTTAGATCCAGGGAGGATAACTGAAGCTTTCTTT; CDR3aa: CASSLDPGRITEAFF
v_gene: TRBV5-1; abundance: -; j_gene: TRBJ2-1; d_gene: TRBD2; CDR3nt: TGCGCCAGCAGCGATAGAACTAGCGGGAACTACAATGAGCAGTTCTTC; CDR3aa: CASSDRTSGNYNEQFF
v_gene: TRBV6-6; abundance: -; j_gene: TRBJ1-1; d_gene: -; CDR3nt: TGTGCCAGCAGTTACCCCGGGAACACTGAAGCTTTCTTT; CDR3aa: CASSYPGNTEAFF
v_gene: TRBV6-5; abundance: -; j_gene: TRBJ2-1; d_gene: -; CDR3nt: TGTGCCAGCAGTTACTCAGGGGGCTCCTACAATGAGCAGTTCTTC; CDR3aa: CASSYSGGSYNEQFF
v_gene: TRBV28; abundance: -; j_gene: TRBJ1-5; d_gene: TRBD1; CDR3nt: TGTGCCAGCAGTTGGACAGGGGGGGAGGTTCAGCCCCAGCATTTT; CDR3aa: CASSWTGGEVQPQHF
v_gene: TRBV6-6; abundance: -; j_gene: TRBJ1-5; d_gene: -; CDR3nt: TGTGCCAGCAGTCTGTGGGGGGATAGCAATCAGCCCCAGCATTTT; CDR3aa: CASSLWGDSNQPQHF
v_gene: TRBV19; abundance: -; j_gene: TRBJ2-5; d_gene: TRBD2; CDR3nt: TGTGCCAGTAGTATTATACTAGCGGGAGGCCCGGGGGAGACCCAGTACTTC; CDR3aa: CASSIILAGGPGETQYF
v_gene: TRBV7-8; abundance: -; j_gene: TRBJ1-2; d_gene: TRBD1; CDR3nt: TGTGCCAGCAGCTTACCGACAGGGATGTATGGCTACACCTTC; CDR3aa: CASSLPTGMYGYTF
v_gene: TRBV18; abundance: -; j_gene: TRBJ2-7; d_gene: TRBD1; CDR3nt: TGTGCCAGCTCTCCGACTATCGCACGACCGGACAGGGGATGGGGCGAGCAGTACTTC; CDR3aa: CASSPTIARPDRGWGEQYF
v_gene: TRBV29-1; abundance: -; j_gene: TRBJ1-1; d_gene: TRBD1; CDR3nt: TGCAGCGCAGGACAGGTGAACACTGAAGCTTTCTTT; CDR3aa: CSAGQVNTEAFF
v_gene: TRBV11-2; abundance: -; j_gene: TRBJ1-2; d_gene: -; CDR3nt: TGTGCCAGCAGCTTAGTGGCAGTTGATTATGGCTACACCTTC; CDR3aa: CASSLVAVDYGYTF
v_gene: TRBV7-3; abundance: -; j_gene: TRBJ2-3; d_gene: TRBD2; CDR3nt: TGTGCCAGCAGCCCAGCGGGAGGGCAGGATACGCAGTATTTT; CDR3aa: CASSPAGGQDTQYF
v_gene: TRBV30; abundance: -; j_gene: TRBJ1-1; d_gene: TRBD1; CDR3nt: TGTGCCTGGAGGCTACAGGGGTATCTCACTGAAGCTTTCTTT; CDR3aa: CAWRLQGYLTEAFF
v_gene: TRBV27; abundance: once; j_gene: TRBJ1-4; d_gene: -; CDR3nt: TGTGCCAGCAGTTTAGACGGGGGTGAAAAACTGTTTTTT; CDR3aa: CASSLDGGEKLFF
v_gene: TRBV28; abundance: -; j_gene: TRBJ2-7; d_gene: TRBD1; CDR3nt: TGTGCCAGCAGTTCCGGGACAGGGTGGTACGAGCAGTACTTC; CDR3aa: CASSSGTGWYEQYF
v_gene: TRBV30; abundance: -; j_gene: TRBJ2-1; d_gene: -; CDR3nt: TGTGCCTGGAGTCTACCCTTAGTGACTAGAGGCGATGAGCAGTTCTTC; CDR3aa: CAWSLPLVTRGDEQFF